This T cell receptor beta chain emerged from a study of blood T cell repertoires in COVID-19. At the level of the study: The United States, Italy and Spain supplied acute and convalescent COVID-19 samples. In each case, the material was cDNA or gDNA derived from T cells, B-cell-depleted T cells, or PBMCs.

Looked up from germline, CDR1 is MNHEY and CDR2 is SVGEGT. CDR3 length: 13 amino acids. Deletions cut 3 bases from V and 4 bases from J, with 9 bases between. Original data processing: Cell counts per sample came from amplifying reference gene primers. Clones were read by immunoSEQ multiplex PCR, and TCRdb kept only the in-frame ones, dropping some. That table gives V, J and clone size, and the DNA gave D and trimming. The data hold 150,000 to 200,000 clones, with roughly 91% observed a single time. V usage is TRBV6-2 or TRBV6-3 and J usage is TRBJ1-2; TRBD1 might be the D (6 bases). The TCR originated in a human donor in a cohort sampled during active COVID-19. Input material: peripheral blood. CDR3 DNA: TGTGCCAGCAGTTATACGGACAGCTATGGCTACACCTTC. It specifies CASSYTDSYGYTF.